Reported below is one T cell receptor beta chain. Graves' hyperthyroidism without ophthalmopathy progression within 18 months was termed stable. This sample was taken from a study of T cells in Graves' hyperthyroidism and ophthalmopathy. V lost 1 base and J lost 8; bases outside the gene matches: 10. This CDR3 has 17 amino acids. Per germline, CDR1 MGHDK and CDR2 SYGVNS. Amplified TCR beta CDR3 regions derived from RNA transcripts. The HTBI primer set served for first-round RT-PCR of the TCR CDR3. One entry per CDR3 protein, called by TCRdb with MiXCR from the multiplex PCR reads. The data show around 800,000 distinct CDR3 sequences, roughly 40% seen once.

Sequencing was carried out using blood. The J gene is TRBJ1-6, the V gene TRBV25-1; the match to TRBD1 covers 8 bases. The TCR sequence derives from a young man with Graves' hyperthyroidism. CDR3 residues: CASSEFTLRTGHSPLHF. DNA of the CDR3: TGTGCCAGCAGTGAATTTACGCTTAGGACAGGGCATTCACCCCTCCACTTT.